This paragraph reports one T cell receptor beta chain. This clonotype was found many times. The clone's antigen remains unknown. No clone much larger than this one lies a single base away; base qualities are absent. The sample comes from a study of spatial heterogeneity in lung cancer (dated by TCRdb to between 2019 and 2020). Notes on the research overall: More beta-chain than alpha-chain transcripts were consistently detected, likely reflecting higher beta-chain transcript abundance. At surgery, hundreds of tumor regions, around 68 matched nontumor lung samples and more than 55 PBMC samples were TCR-sequenced for both alpha and beta chains. The study quantitatively compared TCR alpha and beta repertoires across multiple tumor regions, matched nontumor lung and blood in non-small cell lung cancer. In the raw uncorrected reads, each unique combination of TCR and UMI appeared on average more than ten times. TCR repertoire features were related to nonsynonymous mutation counts determined by whole-exome sequencing of tumor tissue.

Here is what the overall study found, with its caveats: Additional single-cell paired TCR alpha and beta sequencing was considered necessary to confirm, at a functional level, the hypothesis that regional TCRs recognize regional mutations. Ubiquitous expanded tumor TCRs were found in blood more often at tumor resection than at routine follow-up.

The library was obtained by 5' RACE. Instrument used: NextSeq 500. To allow correction of PCR and sequencing errors, the TCR library protocol tagged every TCR cDNA molecule with a unique molecular identifier. The authors' pipeline ran thus. Decombinator tools were used for TCR identification, UMI-based error correction and CDR3 extraction. TCRs above a frequency of 2 per 1,000, corresponding to the top 1% of the tumor frequency distribution, were defined as expanded. Rényi diversity was computed with the R vegan package after subsampling each repertoire 100 times to 5,000 TCRs. CDR3 similarity networks were built from amino acid triplet string-kernel similarity, connecting CDR3s with pairwise similarity above 0.82. Using fastp at Q25 and MiXCR, TCRdb reprocessed the public reads and kept productive beta chains. Each CDR3 protein appears once, grouped with its most common genes and DNA. Here the V and J calls rest on TCRdb's processing, not on the authors' analysis. Within this sample are under 40,000 distinct CDR3 sequences, with approximately 6.3% of them counted one time only. Together, the top ten hold around 10% of the sample.

Read against the paper, the sample's time point label means: sample taken at primary tumor resection. Whole RNA extracted from tumor and nontumor lung tissue, or from cryopreserved PBMC samples, was used for TCR sequencing without cell sorting. The donors were about 65 patients from the lung TRACERx cohort who had early-stage, untreated non-small cell lung cancer. A patient was chosen for TCR sequencing only when enough RNA was available from at least two tumor regions. The CDR3 numbers 13 residues from cysteine through phenylalanine. Of the read, only the CDR3 DNA is kept; its 39 bases are in frame from base 1. V and J are truncated by 3 bases and 3 bases respectively, leaving an intervening sequence of 8 bases. Sequences MNHEY (CDR1) and SMNVEV (CDR2) are obtained from the germline V gene (reference sequence).

The sequencing here drew on PBMCs, taken at surgery. The rearranged segments are TRBV27 and TRBJ1-1, with the D gene too uncertain to name. This receptor was taken from a male donor with early-stage non-small cell lung cancer. The CDR3 region has the sequence CASSFGSYTEAFF. At the DNA level, the sequence is TGTGCCAGCAGTTTTGGGAGTTACACTGAAGCTTTCTTT.